This is a list of T cell receptor beta chains from one sample in a study of identical twins. TCRdb processed the 5' RACE reads anew with MiXCR; each CDR3 protein has one entry. The table includes under 250,000 distinct CDR3 sequences, approximately 11% detected once. A further study also used this sample, focusing on yellow fever vaccine responses in identical twins.

The sequenced material came from memory (CD45RO+) T cells sorted from blood. These receptors all come from a woman aged 18-29 years in good health. Each CDR3 is given with its conserved first and last residue. The D gene is left open where the match is weak. A clone size is listed for some rows: how often the clone was seen (once, few, many), or a class if it is expanded.

j_call,d_call,v_call,clone_size,cdr3_aa,cdr3_nt
TRBJ2-1,NA,TRBV11-2,NA,CASSLGGYSYNEQFF,TGTGCCAGCAGCTTAGGCGGCTACTCCTACAATGAGCAGTTCTTC
TRBJ2-7,NA,TRBV12-3/TRBV12-4,many,CASSFRGSSYEQYF,TGTGCCAGCAGCTTTAGGGGGAGCTCCTACGAGCAGTACTTC
TRBJ1-2,TRBD1,TRBV20-1,NA,CSARDHGHRGYGYTF,TGCAGTGCTAGAGACCACGGGCACAGGGGTTATGGCTACACCTTC
TRBJ2-1,NA,TRBV5-6,NA,CASSAGLLSYEQFF,TGTGCCAGCAGCGCCGGACTACTCAGCTATGAGCAGTTCTTC
TRBJ2-5,TRBD2,TRBV28,NA,CASSLPSGGKETQYF,TGTGCCAGCAGTTTACCCAGCGGGGGAAAAGAGACCCAGTACTTC
TRBJ2-7,TRBD1,TRBV2,NA,CAGNRGPGEQYF,TGTGCCGGAAACAGGGGTCCCGGCGAGCAGTACTTC
TRBJ2-5,NA,TRBV20-1,NA,CSARDISGLQGETQYF,TGCAGTGCTAGAGATATATCGGGACTTCAGGGCGAGACCCAGTACTTC
TRBJ2-7,NA,TRBV18,NA,CASSPRSLGEQYF,TGTGCCAGCTCACCCCGAAGTTTGGGCGAGCAGTACTTC
TRBJ2-7,NA,TRBV4-2,NA,CASSQVLESSYEQYF,TGTGCCAGCAGCCAAGTTTTGGAGAGCTCCTACGAGCAGTACTTC
TRBJ2-1,TRBD2,TRBV20-1,many,CSASLRLAGGNEQFF,TGCAGTGCTAGTTTAAGGCTAGCGGGGGGAAATGAGCAGTTCTTC
TRBJ2-2,TRBD2,TRBV29-1,few,CSARPGTTNTGELFF,TGCAGCGCCCGTCCCGGGACTACGAACACCGGGGAGCTGTTTTTT
TRBJ1-1,NA,TRBV29-1,NA,CSVLQNTEAFF,TGCAGCGTTTTACAGAACACTGAAGCTTTCTTT
TRBJ1-4,NA,TRBV28,many,CAKLRDGNEKLFF,TGTGCCAAGCTCCGGGACGGGAATGAAAAACTGTTTTTT
TRBJ2-1,TRBD2,TRBV9,NA,CASSVGASGGLNEQFF,TGTGCCAGCAGCGTAGGGGCGTCGGGGGGGCTCAATGAGCAGTTCTTC
TRBJ1-1,TRBD1,TRBV12-3/TRBV12-4,few,CASSFTGTGPEAFF,TGTGCCAGCAGTTTCACCGGGACAGGGCCTGAAGCTTTCTTT
TRBJ2-3,NA,TRBV29-1,many,CSVVGGLIPTDTQYF,TGCAGCGTTGTCGGTGGACTCATTCCCACAGATACGCAGTATTTT
TRBJ2-1,NA,TRBV4-2,few,CASSQLKVQLRGIRYNEQFF,TGTGCCAGCAGCCAACTGAAGGTACAGTTGCGGGGTATCCGATACAATGAGCAGTTCTTC
TRBJ2-1,TRBD2,TRBV29-1,many,CSARSTSPVNEQFF,TGCAGCGCTAGATCGACTAGCCCAGTCAATGAGCAGTTCTTC
TRBJ2-5,TRBD1,TRBV9,many,CASSPGQGRFETQYF,TGTGCCAGCAGCCCCGGACAGGGGAGGTTCGAGACCCAGTACTTC
TRBJ2-7,NA,TRBV5-1,NA,CASSLVPASYEQYF,TGCGCCAGCAGCTTGGTTCCAGCTTCCTACGAGCAGTACTTC
TRBJ2-7,TRBD2,TRBV6-1,NA,CASSPLAGGVYEQYF,TGTGCCAGCAGTCCTCTAGCGGGAGGTGTGTACGAGCAGTACTTC
TRBJ1-3,NA,TRBV2,NA,CASSENRGNTIYF,TGTGCCAGCAGTGAAAATAGGGGAAACACCATATATTTT
TRBJ1-3,NA,TRBV13,NA,CASSLWTLSSGNTIYF,TGTGCCAGCAGCCTATGGACACTAAGCTCTGGAAACACCATATATTTT
TRBJ2-1,NA,TRBV11-2,NA,CASSMGGGGEQFF,TGTGCCAGCAGCATGGGCGGGGGCGGTGAGCAGTTCTTC
TRBJ2-3,NA,TRBV29-1,many,CSVDLQGTDTQYF,TGCAGCGTTGATCTACAGGGCACAGATACGCAGTATTTT
TRBJ2-2,NA,TRBV4-1,many,CASSRRGGELFF,TGCGCCAGCAGCCGGCGCGGCGGGGAGCTGTTTTTT
TRBJ1-3,NA,TRBV12-3/TRBV12-4,many,CASSHGNTIYF,TGTGCCAGCAGCCACGGAAACACCATATATTTT
TRBJ2-3,NA,TRBV5-1,NA,CASSIVRTGSTDTQYF,TGCGCCAGCAGCATAGTAAGAACAGGGAGCACAGATACGCAGTATTTT
TRBJ2-1,NA,TRBV28,few,CASSPPLLGGYNEQFF,TGTGCCAGCAGTCCCCCCCTTCTAGGGGGCTACAATGAGCAGTTCTTC
TRBJ2-1,TRBD2,TRBV12-3/TRBV12-4,many,CASTPFSGSANEQFF,TGTGCCAGCACCCCGTTTAGCGGGAGTGCGAATGAGCAGTTCTTC
TRBJ1-5,TRBD1,TRBV7-9,many,CASSASQGVNSNQPQHF,TGTGCCAGCAGCGCAAGTCAGGGGGTTAATAGCAATCAGCCCCAGCATTTT
TRBJ1-2,NA,TRBV10-2,NA,CASSEGGANYGYTF,TGCGCCAGCAGTGAAGGGGGAGCTAACTATGGCTACACCTTC
TRBJ1-2,NA,TRBV20-1,NA,CSAKGPPYGYTF,TGCAGTGCTAAGGGACCGCCCTATGGCTACACCTTC
TRBJ2-1,NA,TRBV24-1,many,CATSDGPNEQFF,TGTGCCACCAGTGACGGACCCAATGAGCAGTTCTTC
TRBJ2-5,TRBD1,TRBV12-3/TRBV12-4,few,CASRRDRGEETQYF,TGTGCCAGCAGGCGGGACAGGGGAGAAGAGACCCAGTACTTC
TRBJ2-6,NA,TRBV21-1,NA,CASRPRGAGANVLTF,TGTGCCAGCCGACCTAGGGGAGCTGGGGCCAACGTCCTGACTTTC
TRBJ2-7,NA,TRBV10-1,NA,CASSPNVLGYEQYF,TGCGCCAGCAGCCCTAATGTCCTCGGCTACGAGCAGTACTTC
TRBJ2-2,TRBD1,TRBV10-3,many,CATRGQVNTGELFF,TGTGCCACCAGGGGACAGGTGAACACCGGGGAGCTGTTTTTT
TRBJ2-1,TRBD2,TRBV6-2/TRBV6-3,NA,CASRPTLAGLNNEQFF,TGTGCCAGCAGACCCACCTTAGCGGGTTTGAACAATGAGCAGTTCTTC
TRBJ2-1,NA,TRBV7-9,many,CASSAPDSGEFF,TGTGCCAGCAGCGCCCCTGATTCAGGGGAGTTCTTC
TRBJ2-1,TRBD1,TRBV7-2,many,CASSSTGKDNEQFF,TGTGCCAGCAGCTCGACAGGGAAAGACAATGAGCAGTTCTTC
TRBJ2-3,TRBD1,TRBV15,NA,CATSSQGQTDTQYF,TGTGCCACCAGCTCCCAGGGACAGACAGATACGCAGTATTTT
TRBJ1-1,NA,TRBV29-1,NA,CSVSDGLPAEAFF,TGCAGCGTATCAGACGGACTACCGGCTGAAGCTTTCTTT
TRBJ2-3,NA,TRBV27,NA,CASSPAYQSTDTQYF,TGTGCCAGCAGTCCAGCCTACCAGAGCACAGATACGCAGTATTTT
TRBJ2-7,TRBD2,TRBV30,NA,CAWNAGLAAYEQYF,TGTGCCTGGAATGCGGGACTAGCAGCCTACGAGCAGTACTTC
TRBJ2-7,NA,TRBV20-1,NA,CSATGPADPMEQYF,TGCAGTGCTACAGGGCCGGCAGACCCTATGGAGCAGTACTTC
TRBJ2-1,NA,TRBV11-2,medium-sized,CASSSLDRNEQFF,TGTGCCAGCAGCTCCCTTGACAGGAATGAGCAGTTCTTC
TRBJ2-7,NA,TRBV20-1,NA,CSARDARTYEQYF,TGCAGTGCTAGAGACGCCAGGACCTACGAGCAGTACTTC
TRBJ2-1,NA,TRBV28,NA,CASSHRKRQTSLSEQFF,TGTGCCAGCAGCCACCGTAAAAGACAGACTAGTCTCAGTGAGCAGTTCTTC